A selection of T cell receptor beta chains follows, all from one sample in a study of T cell responses to AZD1222 COVID-19 vaccine. Here immunoSEQ multiplex PCR was the method, and the copy in TCRdb shows in-frame clones only, minus some. The table records some 170,000 clones, around nine tenths of them present only once. This material consisted of peripheral blood, taken on day 0 of AZD1222 vaccination. The source of these receptors is an adult in good health. Both conserved end residues are part of each CDR3. The order of the fields is clone size, J gene, D gene, V gene, CDR3 DNA, CDR3 protein. The D gene is left open where the match is weak. Rows give clone size only sometimes, using once, few, many, or a class for an expanded clone.

>once|TRBJ1-3|TRBD1|TRBV10-1
TGCGCCACCTCGACAGGGGTTGGAAACACCATATATTTT
CATSTGVGNTIYF
>NA|TRBJ2-2|NA|TRBV5-1
TGCGCCAGCAGCCGGGAGAACACCGGGGAGCTGTTTTTT
CASSRENTGELFF
>NA|TRBJ1-1|NA|TRBV5-1
TGCGCCAGCAGGGGACCGGGATCGAACACTGAAGCTTTCTTT
CASRGPGSNTEAFF
>NA|TRBJ2-5|NA|TRBV4-2
TGTGCCAGCAGCCAAGCGGACTCTCAAGAGACCCAGTACTTC
CASSQADSQETQYF
>once|TRBJ2-2|TRBD2|TRBV23-1
TGCGCCAGCAGTCAAGAATTAGCGGGAGAAAAGGCCGGGGAGCTGTTTTTT
CASSQELAGEKAGELFF
>NA|TRBJ2-2|NA|TRBV5-1
TGCGCCAGCAGCTTAGCGAACACCGGGGAGCTGTTTTTT
CASSLANTGELFF
>NA|TRBJ1-5|NA|TRBV6-6
TGTGCCAGCAGTAAAGACGGATTCTCCAATCAGCCCCAGCATTTT
CASSKDGFSNQPQHF
>NA|TRBJ1-1|NA|TRBV19
TGTGCCAGTAGTATTCCGAGGGCTACCTTAAACACTGAAGCTTTCTTT
CASSIPRATLNTEAFF
>NA|TRBJ2-1|NA|TRBV30
TGTGCCTGGAGTGTAGGCGGGCCTTCGAGCTCCTACAATGAGCAGTTCTTC
CAWSVGGPSSSYNEQFF
>NA|TRBJ1-1|NA|TRBV15
TGTGCCACCAGCAGAGATAAAGGCTCTAACACTGAAGCTTTCTTT
CATSRDKGSNTEAFF
>NA|TRBJ2-7|NA|TRBV19
TGTGCCAGTAGTGCAGGCTACGAGCAGTACTTC
CASSAGYEQYF
>NA|TRBJ1-2|NA|TRBV4-1
TGCGCCAGCAGCCAAGATAGGGGGGTGGGCTATGGCTACACCTTC
CASSQDRGVGYGYTF
>NA|TRBJ1-2|NA|TRBV10-3
TGTGCCAGTAGAATCCCTGATGGCTATGGCTACACCTTC
CASRIPDGYGYTF
>NA|TRBJ1-4|TRBD1|TRBV5-1
TGCGCCAGCAGTCAACAGGGGTCGACTGAAAAACTGTTTTTT
CASSQQGSTEKLFF
>NA|TRBJ1-1|NA|TRBV6-1
TGTGCCAGCAGTGAAAAGTGGGGGAACACTGAAGCTTTCTTT
CASSEKWGNTEAFF
>NA|TRBJ1-2|TRBD1|TRBV19
TGTGCCAGTAGTCCCCCCCTGGGACAGGGCCCTTATGGCTACACCTTC
CASSPPLGQGPYGYTF
>NA|TRBJ1-2|NA|TRBV5-4
TGTGCCAGCAGCTTGGCGGGGGTCTCCTATGGCTACACCTTC
CASSLAGVSYGYTF
>NA|TRBJ2-7|NA|TRBV6-2/TRBV6-3
TGTGCCAGCAGCCTGACTCTCAGCTCCTACGAGCAGTACTTC
CASSLTLSSYEQYF
>NA|TRBJ1-2|TRBD1|TRBV6-5
TGTGCCAGCAGTTACTGGGACAGGGGGGGGTATGGCTACACCTTC
CASSYWDRGGYGYTF
>NA|TRBJ2-7|NA|TRBV11-3
TGTGCCAGCAGCTCGCGATCAGGGTCTACCTACGAGCAGTACTTC
CASSSRSGSTYEQYF
>NA|TRBJ2-3|NA|TRBV9
TGTGCCAGCAGCGTAGGGAACGTTGAAACAGATACGCAGTATTTT
CASSVGNVETDTQYF
>NA|TRBJ2-7|NA|TRBV6-6
TGTGCCAGCAGTTACTCGATTTCCGCCACCTCCTACGAGCAGTACTTC
CASSYSISATSYEQYF
>NA|TRBJ1-2|NA|TRBV2
TGTGCCAGCAGTTTAGATACTTCGGGCTATGGCTACACCTTC
CASSLDTSGYGYTF
>NA|TRBJ1-3|NA|TRBV10-2
TGCGCCAGCAGTGTATCTGGAAACACCATATATTTT
CASSVSGNTIYF
>NA|TRBJ2-6|NA|TRBV5-1
TGCGCCAGCAGTAGGGACGGAGGCTCTGGGGCCAACGTCCTGACTTTC
CASSRDGGSGANVLTF
>NA|TRBJ2-1|NA|TRBV7-9
TGTGCCAGCAGCGGTGGGGGGTTTATAGGGAATGAGCAGTTCTTC
CASSGGGFIGNEQFF
>once|TRBJ1-5|TRBD1|TRBV19
TGTGCCAGTAGTATGACAGGGGTAGGTCAGCCCCAGCATTTT
CASSMTGVGQPQHF
>NA|TRBJ2-1|NA|TRBV15
TGTGCCACCAGCAGTACTACAAATGAGCAGTTCTTC
CATSSTTNEQFF
>NA|TRBJ1-3|NA|TRBV7-6
TGTGCCAGCAGCTTAACGACCAGTTCCGGAAACACCATATATTTT
CASSLTTSSGNTIYF
>once|TRBJ2-1|TRBD1|TRBV5-6
TGTGCCAGCAGCTACCGGGACAGGGGTAGTCGTAATGAGCAGTTCTTC
CASSYRDRGSRNEQFF
>NA|TRBJ1-4|TRBD1|TRBV5-1
TGCGCCAGCAGCTTTAACAGGGGGGGTAATGAAAAACTGTTTTTT
CASSFNRGGNEKLFF
>NA|TRBJ1-6|NA|TRBV11-2
TGTGCCAGCAGCTTCCCGACAGATAATTCACCCCTCCACTTT
CASSFPTDNSPLHF
>once|TRBJ2-2|NA|TRBV7-6
TGTGCCAGCAGCTTAGCGCCCCAGGTCCTATACACCGGGGAGCTGTTTTTT
CASSLAPQVLYTGELFF